This T cell receptor beta chain was profiled in a study of control samples from healthy donors and cancer patients. Sequencing used immunoSEQ multiplex PCR; TCRdb keeps in-frame clones, though not all of them. The profile covers 85,000 to 100,000 clones, with about 92% appearing a single time and 6.5% to 9.5% taken by the ten largest. V shed 4 bases and J shed 5 bases, with 14 bases lying between them. Germline V gene lookup returns CDR1 SNHLY and CDR2 FYNNEI. There are 14 residues in the CDR3. Source material: blood. The V and J genes are TRBV2 and TRBJ1-1; maybe TRBD1 (6 bases). The receptor's source is a young man in good health. The CDR3 nucleotides read TGTGCCAGCAGTGCTATAAACAGGGTGACTGAAGCTTTCTTT. It is translated as CASSAINRVTEAFF.